Each of the 32 T cell receptor beta chains below was sequenced from the same sample in a study of blood T cell repertoires in COVID-19. This table comes from immunoSEQ multiplex PCR, and its TCRdb copy is limited to in-frame clones, with some not included. The repertoire holds 30,000 to 35,000 clones, with roughly nine tenths as singletons. Sequenced input: peripheral blood. The receptors were gathered from an elderly man with acute or convalescent COVID-19.

The gene calls are TRBV30 and TRBJ1-1, with D perhaps matching TRBD1 (5 bases). In germline, CDR1 is GTSNPN, CDR2 SVGIG (reference sequence). V was trimmed by 0 bases and J by 1 base, leaving 12 bases between them. The CDR3 is 15 residues long. DNA for the CDR3: TGTGCCTGGAGTGTAGGAGGGGCAGGGAACACTGAAGCTTTCTTT. Protein product: CAWSVGGAGNTEAFF.

V and J are TRBV11-3 and TRBJ2-2, with D possibly being TRBD2 (6 bases). Deletions cut 0 bases from V and 4 bases from J, with 15 bases between. Germline loops: CDR1 SGHNT, CDR2 YENEEA. The CDR3 has 17 residues. Written as DNA, the CDR3 is TGTGCCAGCAGCTTAGAATGGACCAACGGGGGCACCGGGGAGCTGTTTTTT. It codes for CASSLEWTNGGTGELFF.

This rearrangement joins TRBV7-2 to TRBJ1-2; TRBD1 matches at 7 bases. CDR3 length equals 18 residues. Germline V gene lookup returns CDR1 SGHTA and CDR2 FQGNSA. With 1 base clipped from V and 7 bases from J, the junction kept 18 bases outside the gene matches. This CDR3 is CASSLEGGGVFGYGGYTF. Written as DNA, the CDR3 is TGTGCCAGCAGCTTAGAAGGGGGCGGGGTTTTCGGCTATGGTGGCTACACCTTC.

V and J are TRBV11-3 and TRBJ2-2; 11 bases fit TRBD2. After removal of 6 bases from V and 1 base from J, the junction contained 4 bases not matched to a gene. The CDR3 spans 16 residues. Germline CDR1 reads SGHNT; CDR2 reads YENEEA. The CDR3 is CASRSGTSGNTGELFF. CDR3 DNA: TGTGCCAGCAGATCCGGGACTAGCGGGAACACCGGGGAGCTGTTTTTT.

The rearrangement uses TRBV6-5 and TRBJ1-6; TRBD1 is a possible D gene (6 bases). The CDR3 runs to 14 residues. The germline V and J ends were trimmed by 6 bases and 9 bases, with 15 bases remaining between them. CDR1 is MNHEY, CDR2 SVGAGI, per germline. CDR3 sequence (DNA): TGTGCCAGCAGCCGAGGGGGGGTTGGTTCACCCCTCCACTTT. Amino acids: CASSRGGVGSPLHF.

The CDR3 sequence is CASSQLGASKNIQYF. The CDR3, as DNA: TGCGCCAGCAGCCAACTAGGAGCCTCCAAAAACATTCAGTACTTC. The chain carries TRBV4-1 and TRBJ2-4; D gene ambiguous. Trimming removed 2 bases at V and 2 bases at J, with 10 bases between. This CDR3 region has 15 residues. The germline V gene has CDR1 MGHRA and CDR2 YSYEKL.

The chain links TRBV7-2 to TRBJ1-1; D remains ambiguous. The CDR3 consists of 14 residues. Germline V gene sequence: CDR1 SGHTA, CDR2 FQGNSA. Trimming took 1 base from V and 7 from J, leaving 13 bases between them. CDR3 bases: TGTGCCAGCAGCTTAGTAGGAGGGTTCGGTGAAGCTTTCTTT. Protein product: CASSLVGGFGEAFF.

This clone showed up just a few times. This rearrangement joins TRBV19 to TRBJ2-1; 11 positions agree with TRBD1. The CDR3 is 14 amino acids. In germline, CDR1 is LNHDA, CDR2 SQIVND (reference sequence). The V gene end was trimmed by 8 bases and the J gene end by 5 bases; junction bases not matched to a gene: 5. The CDR3 sequence is CASERDRGNNEQFF. The DNA of the CDR3 is TGTGCCAGTGAACGGGACAGGGGGAACAATGAGCAGTTCTTC.

The rearrangement joins TRBV9 to TRBJ2-2; maybe TRBD1 (7 bases). CDR3 size: 14 residues. The V gene lost 0 bases and the J gene lost 6 bases, with 9 bases spanning the gap. The germline V gene encodes CDR1 SGDLS and CDR2 YYNGEE. Written as DNA, the CDR3 is TGTGCCAGCAGCGTAGGGAGGGGGCCCGGGGAGCTGTTTTTT. It translates to CASSVGRGPGELFF.

The chain combines TRBV2 with TRBJ2-3, with D perhaps TRBD2 (7 bases). Germline values: CDR1 SNHLY, CDR2 FYNNEI. V lost 4 bases and J lost 0, with 14 bases in between. The CDR3 loop spans 16 amino acids. The CDR3 DNA reads TGTGCCAGCAGTGTTCGGGGGGCGGGCAGCACAGATACGCAGTATTTT. Protein product: CASSVRGAGSTDTQYF. Together with reference TRBV2 and TRBJ2-3, the CDR3 gives the full variable domain: EPEVTQTPSHQVTQMGQEVILRCVPISNHLYFYWYRQILGQKVEFLVSFYNNEISEKSEIFDDQFSVERPDGSNFTLKIRSTKLEDSAMYFCASSVRGAGSTDTQYFGPGTRLTVL.

The chain joins TRBV6-5 to TRBJ2-2, with a possible D match to TRBD2 (6 bases). V was trimmed by 6 bases and J by 4 bases, leaving 12 bases between them. The CDR3 extends over 14 amino acids. Germline CDR1 and CDR2: MNHEY and SVGAGI. In DNA form, the CDR3 reads TGTGCCAGCAGGCGGGGCGCAGGCACCGGGGAGCTGTTTTTT. Translation: CASRRGAGTGELFF.

The sample holds a few counts of this clone. The chain uses TRBV27 and TRBJ2-3, with 8 bases lining up with TRBD2. The germline CDR1 and CDR2 sequences are MNHEY and SMNVEV (reference sequence). The CDR3 is 15 amino acids. Losses at the gene ends were 2 bases for V and 4 bases for J; bases not matched to a gene: 5. The chain's CDR3 is CASSLTSGSSDTQYF. DNA for the CDR3: TGTGCCAGCAGTTTAACAAGCGGGAGCTCAGATACGCAGTATTTT.

This chain joins TRBV10-3 and TRBJ2-3; TRBD2 agrees at 10 bases. The germline CDR1 and CDR2 sequences are ENHRY and SYGVKD. The CDR3 contains 14 residues. J lost 4 bases, V lost 5 bases, and 3 bases had no gene match. The CDR3 loop is CAISSAGGADTQYF. Here the CDR3 DNA reads TGTGCCATCAGTTCAGCGGGAGGGGCAGATACGCAGTATTTT.

This clone was seen more than once but under ten times. The chain links TRBV4-2 to TRBJ2-7; tentative D call: TRBD2 (6 bases). Trimming removed 1 base at V and 4 bases at J, with 14 bases between. This CDR3 comprises 15 residues. CDR1 is LGHNA and CDR2 is YNFKEQ in the germline V gene. The CDR3 reads CASSQGRLGFYEQYF. The CDR3 DNA reads as TGTGCCAGCAGCCAAGGTCGACTAGGGTTTTACGAGCAGTACTTC.

The rearrangement joins TRBV19 to TRBJ1-4, with 8 bases aligning to TRBD1. The CDR3 runs to 16 residues. V lost 4 bases to trimming and J lost 6 bases; unmatched junction nucleotides: 10. Germline lookup yields CDR1 LNHDA and CDR2 SQIVND (reference sequence). The CDR3 here is CASSNRDRWGHEKLFF. The CDR3 bases are TGTGCCAGTAGTAACCGGGACAGGTGGGGGCATGAAAAACTGTTTTTT.

The chain uses TRBV18 and TRBJ1-1, with 9 bases that match TRBD1. With 6 bases clipped from V and 3 bases from J, the junction kept 5 bases outside the gene matches. From germline, CDR1 is KGHSH and CDR2 LQKENI. The CDR3 is 14 residues long. This chain's CDR3 is CASSPRTGDTEAFF. The CDR3 DNA follows: TGTGCCAGCTCTCCCCGGACAGGGGACACTGAAGCTTTCTTT.

J is TRBJ2-7 and V is TRBV5-6; D may be TRBD2 (5 bases). The ends were cut back, 4 bases at V and 3 bases at J, with 14 bases in the middle. The CDR3 has 14 residues. Germline V gene data show CDR1 as SGHDT and CDR2 as YYEEEE. Written as DNA, the CDR3 is TGTGCCAGCAGCAGTGGGGAGTGGAACTACGAGCAGTACTTC. This gives the protein CASSSGEWNYEQYF. Full variable domain (missing parts from reference TRBV5-6 and TRBJ2-7): DAGVTQSPTHLIKTRGQQVTLRCSPKSGHDTVSWYQQALGQGPQFIFQYYEEEERQRGNFPDRFSGHQFPNYSSELNVNALLLGDSALYLCASSSGEWNYEQYFGPGTRLTVT.

This chain joins TRBV30 and TRBJ1-2; 11 nucleotides align to TRBD1. The V and J ends lost 3 bases and 6 bases, in that order; junction bases with no gene match: 3. This CDR3 is built from 13 residues. The germline V gene encodes CDR1 GTSNPN and CDR2 SVGIG (reference sequence). CDR3 in amino acids: CAWRGTGGHGYTF. CDR3 sequence (DNA): TGTGCCTGGAGAGGGACAGGGGGGCATGGCTACACCTTC.

A few counts support this clone. The chain couples TRBV28 to TRBJ2-1; D might be TRBD1 (6 bases). The CDR3 has 13 residues. Trimming took 5 bases from V and 3 from J, leaving 8 bases between them. CDR1 is MDHEN, CDR2 SYDVKM, per germline. CDR3 nucleotides: TGTGCCAGCAGTCGGGACAACTACAATGAGCAGTTCTTC. It is translated as CASSRDNYNEQFF.

V usage is TRBV11-3 and J usage is TRBJ2-5, with D maybe TRBD1 (6 bases). The length of the CDR3 is 16 residues. V was shortened by 4 bases and J by 4 bases, with 19 bases between the two germline ends. CDR1 and CDR2 (germline): SGHNT, YENEEA. CDR3 coding DNA: TGTGCCAGCAGCTCCCTAATCCAGACAGGTGGAGAGACCCAGTACTTC. Translating gives CASSSLIQTGGETQYF. Combining the CDR3 with reference TRBV11-3 and TRBJ2-5 gives the whole variable domain EAGVVQSPRYKIIEKKQPVAFWCNPISGHNTLYWYLQNLGQGPELLIRYENEEAVDDSQLPKDRFSAERLKGVDSTLKIQPAELGDSAVYLCASSSLIQTGGETQYFGPGTRLLVL.

This clone rates as medium-sized. The chain couples TRBV19 to TRBJ2-5, with 11 bases lining up with TRBD1. The germline gives CDR1 LNHDA, CDR2 SQIVND (reference sequence). V dropped 4 bases and J dropped 5; count of bases not matched to a gene: 6. This CDR3 comprises 15 residues. The CDR3 reads CASSSTGDRGETQYF. CDR3 in DNA: TGTGCCAGTAGTAGCACCGGGGACAGGGGGGAGACCCAGTACTTC.

The chain has TRBV6-6 and TRBJ2-7; possibly TRBD1 for D (6 bases). This CDR3 comprises 15 residues. V was cut by 4 bases and J by 0 bases, with 13 bases left in between. From germline, CDR1 is MNHNY and CDR2 SVGAGI (reference sequence). The CDR3 here is CASSSVGGYSYEQYF. The CDR3, as DNA: TGTGCCAGCAGTTCTGTAGGGGGTTACTCCTACGAGCAGTACTTC.

This chain uses TRBV5-1 with TRBJ1-2; TRBD1 agrees at 8 bases. Germline CDR1 SGHRS, CDR2 YFSETQ. The CDR3 consists of 13 residues. Losses at the gene ends were 4 bases for V and 7 bases for J; bases not matched to a gene: 6. The CDR3 is CASSADREGGYTF. The CDR3 DNA is TGCGCCAGCAGCGCGGACAGGGAGGGTGGCTACACCTTC.

The V gene is TRBV6-5, the J gene TRBJ1-1; TRBD1 is a possible D gene (6 bases). This CDR3 has 14 residues. The germline V gene encodes CDR1 MNHEY and CDR2 SVGAGI. Trimming pared 5 bases from V and 6 bases from J, leaving 16 bases between. CDR3 residues: CASSIDEGGPEAFF. CDR3 bases: TGTGCCAGCAGTATAGACGAGGGGGGGCCTGAAGCTTTCTTT.

This clone was detected once. The chain joins TRBV5-1 to TRBJ1-1; maybe TRBD1 (5 bases). The CDR3 loop spans 14 amino acids. Trimming removed 0 bases from V and 6 bases from J, with 12 bases in between. Germline V lookup: CDR1 SGHRS, CDR2 YFSETQ. DNA for the CDR3: TGCGCCAGCAGCTTGGTTGGGGGAGGCGCTGAAGCTTTCTTT. Translated, it gives CASSLVGGGAEAFF.

This chain connects TRBV18 to TRBJ1-2, with D maybe TRBD1 (6 bases). CDR1 is KGHSH, CDR2 LQKENI, per germline. This CDR3 is 14 amino acids long. Trimming removed 5 bases from V and 4 bases from J, with 14 bases in between. In DNA, the CDR3 is TGTGCCAGCTCATCCGAGGGGGGGGGCTATGGCTACACCTTC. This translates into CASSSEGGGYGYTF.

The CDR3 sequence is CASNNDNTYEQYF. CDR3 sequence (DNA): TGCGCCAGCAACAATGACAACACTTACGAGCAGTACTTC. The chain is built from TRBV5-1 and TRBJ2-7; unclear D gene. V gave up 6 bases and J gave up 4 bases, with 14 bases separating them. This CDR3 is 13 amino acids long. Germline CDR1 SGHRS, CDR2 YFSETQ.

The chain links TRBV30 to TRBJ2-7; D may be TRBD2 (5 bases). Trimming shortened V by 0 bases and J by 2 bases, and 11 bases separated the two germline ends. The CDR3 is 14 amino acids. Germline V gene lookup returns CDR1 GTSNPN and CDR2 SVGIG (reference sequence). The DNA of the CDR3 is TGTGCCTGGAGTGTTGGGAGTGCCACCTACGAGCAGTACTTC. Protein product: CAWSVGSATYEQYF.

This clone appeared a few times. Germline and junction disagree at one end, which may indicate a read error. The gene calls are TRBV7-7 and TRBJ2-1; TRBD2 matches 11 bases. Germline V gives CDR1 SSHAT, CDR2 FNYEAQ (reference sequence). The CDR3 is made up of 15 amino acids. The DNA for the CDR3 is TGTGCTAGCAGCCAACTAGCGGGAGTATTAGATGAGCAGTTCTTC. Amino acid sequence: CASSQLAGVLDEQFF.

The CDR3 nucleotides are TGCGCCAGCAGTGGTCACCCGGGACAGGGCAGGGATGAGCAGTTCTTC. It yields the protein CASSGHPGQGRDEQFF. The chain employs TRBV10-1 and TRBJ2-1, with 9 bases aligning to TRBD1. V trimming: 4 bases; J trimming: 8 bases; junction bases outside the gene matches: 12. The germline CDR1 and CDR2 sequences are WNHNN and SYGVQD (reference sequence). This CDR3 spans 16 amino acids.

This chain connects TRBV2 to TRBJ1-4, with TRBD1 matching 9 bases. The length of the CDR3 is 14 residues. Looked up from germline, CDR1 is SNHLY and CDR2 is FYNNEI. The junction had 8 bases not matched to a gene; V was cut back by 7 bases and J by 8 bases. For the CDR3, the DNA is TGTGCCAGCATCCTGGACAGGGGAGCGGAAAAACTGTTTTTT. It codes for CASILDRGAEKLFF.

This sequence joins TRBV19 and TRBJ1-2, with 7 bases that match TRBD1. The germline V gene encodes CDR1 LNHDA and CDR2 SQIVND (reference sequence). The CDR3 spans 16 residues. Trimming at V came to 5 bases and at J to 8 bases, leaving 17 bases not matched to a gene. The CDR3 DNA follows: TGTGCCAGTAGTTCTCCGAACAGGGGCCGGCTTTTGGGCTACACCTTC. This translates into CASSSPNRGRLLGYTF.